The source of this T cell receptor (beta chain) is a study of vaccination and CD4 T cells after COVID-19. Overall study context: Overlapping spike pools from SARS-CoV-2 and HCoV-NL63, HCoV-OC43 and HCoV-229E served as culture stimuli. Study-wide results and limits: Reactive clonotype counts went from median 21 after infection to a few dozen after vaccination, nonsignificantly.

Per the germline V gene, CDR1 is SQVTM and CDR2 is ANQGSEA. Trimming took off 3 bases at V and 4 bases at J, with 9 bases between the two ends. This CDR3 has 12 residues. The treatment is: roughly ten-day PBMC culture with coronavirus spike peptide pools or control peptides (ViraFEST assay). Notes on this clonotype: What it binds is unknown.

The Oncomine TCR Beta short-read assay was applied to DNA of cultured CD4+ T cells. The source of extracted genomic DNA was cultured CD4+ T cells. TCRdb re-analysed the PCR reads in MiXCR, keeping a single row per CDR3 protein. The top ten hold 9.5% to 11% of the sample, which has around 15,000 distinct CDR3 sequences, around 58% seen once. The clonotype comes from a human donor who had recovered from COVID-19. The sequenced sample was CD4+ T cells from blood, cultured in vitro. The chain couples TRBV29-1 to TRBJ1-1; D ambiguous. The CDR3 DNA sequence: TGCAGCGTTGAGGTTCGGGTCACTGAAGCTTTCTTT. The encoded protein is CSVEVRVTEAFF.